This TCR beta chain was found in a study of blood T cell repertoires in COVID-19 (TCRdb year 2020). Study-wide context: The collaborator samples originated in the United States, Italy and Spain and spanned the acute and convalescent phases of COVID-19. A freely available public database, intended as a resource for researchers studying the immune response to SARS-CoV-2, is where the repertoires were released. Where available, HLA class I and class II types were obtained from metadata supplied by the sample provider rather than from assay-based typing. Samples were obtained from the ongoing ImmuneRACE study (first 160 participants) and from about 1,300 subjects provided by 6 global collaborators. The sample metadata nearly always contained a de-identified subject ID, COVID-19 status, age in years and sex. Subjects who had been exposed to COVID-19, were actively infected with it, or had recovered from it provided the deeply sampled blood TCRbeta repertoires that made up the dataset. The material from the prospective study consisted of cDNA or gDNA derived from T cells, B-cell-depleted T cells, or PBMCs. The research as a whole found: The quantity of clinical and demographic metadata differed by source and by participant and was supplied without curation.

In the prospective study, participants were roughly 18 to 89 years old, resided in about two dozen geographic areas of the United States, and were enrolled through a virtual design. Cohort assignment in the prospective study relied on participant-reported clinical history from a screening survey and a study questionnaire. ImmuneRACE Cohort 3 recovered participants were defined by two consecutive negative NP/OP PCR tests, healthcare professional clearance, or symptom resolution. In the prospective study, mobile phlebotomists collected whole blood, serum and a nasopharyngeal or oropharyngeal swab from each participant. Participants in the prospective study had the option to provide additional blood draws and questionnaires over a roughly 2-month period. Before DNA extraction, blood samples from the prospective study were shipped at room temperature or frozen. The immunoSEQ Assay, a bias-controlled multiplex PCR, was used to amplify TCRbeta CDR3 regions from genomic DNA. The study's processing was this. The number of nucleated cells in each sample was estimated by amplification of reference gene primers within the assay. To quantify the absolute abundance of each unique TCRbeta CDR3 rearrangement, sequence reads were collapsed and filtered. For each sample, productive Simpson clonality was calculated by taking the square root of Simpson's diversity index across productive rearrangements. The source is immuneACCESS, and TCRdb retained only in-frame sequences with V and J called. Part of the clones is not carried over; for the studies checked, unresolved V genes explain less than half of this, and the remainder is unexplained. V and J calls and clone size are copied from that table; D and trimming were computed from the DNA. The table for this sample lists under 200,000 clones; over 70% of them were counted only once. 3.4% of the sample is taken by the ten largest.

As regards this clone: What antigen it recognizes has not been identified. Per-base qualities were not stored, and no clone one base away is much larger.

V is reduced by 4 bases and J by 8 bases, leaving a spacing of 14 bases between them. CDR1 and CDR2, looked up from the germline V gene, are SQVTM and ANQGSEA. From its cysteine to its phenylalanine, the CDR3 spans 13 amino acids. Only CDR3 DNA is held: 39 bases, read in frame from base 1. The sequenced material came from PBMCs or T cells enriched from blood (not recorded which). This sequence uses TRBV29-1 and TRBJ1-4; the best D guess is TRBD1, with 5 bases matching. The sequence came from a woman between 55 and 75 years old who had recovered from COVID-19. This receptor has the CDR3 CSVGGGQGEKLFF. The nucleotide sequence is given as TGCAGCGTTGGCGGAGGGCAGGGAGAAAAACTGTTTTTT.